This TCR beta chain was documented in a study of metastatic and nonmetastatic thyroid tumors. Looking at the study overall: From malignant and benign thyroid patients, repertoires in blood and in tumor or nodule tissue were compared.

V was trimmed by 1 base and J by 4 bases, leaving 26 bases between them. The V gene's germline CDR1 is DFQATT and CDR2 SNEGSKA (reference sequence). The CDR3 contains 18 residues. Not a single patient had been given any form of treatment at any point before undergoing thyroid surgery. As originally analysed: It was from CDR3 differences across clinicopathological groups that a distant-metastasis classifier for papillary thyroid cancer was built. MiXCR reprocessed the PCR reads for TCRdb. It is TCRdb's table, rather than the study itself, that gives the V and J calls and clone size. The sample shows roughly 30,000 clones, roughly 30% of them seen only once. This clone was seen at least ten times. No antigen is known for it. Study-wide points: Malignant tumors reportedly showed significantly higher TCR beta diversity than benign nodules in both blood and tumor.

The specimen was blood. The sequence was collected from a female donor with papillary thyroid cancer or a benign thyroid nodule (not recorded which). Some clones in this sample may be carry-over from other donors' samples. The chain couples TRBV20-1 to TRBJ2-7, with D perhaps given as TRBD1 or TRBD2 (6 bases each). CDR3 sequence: CSARGGLARQGGRYEQYF. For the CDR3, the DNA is TGCAGTGCTAGAGGGGGGCTAGCGCGACAAGGAGGCAGATACGAGCAGTACTTC.